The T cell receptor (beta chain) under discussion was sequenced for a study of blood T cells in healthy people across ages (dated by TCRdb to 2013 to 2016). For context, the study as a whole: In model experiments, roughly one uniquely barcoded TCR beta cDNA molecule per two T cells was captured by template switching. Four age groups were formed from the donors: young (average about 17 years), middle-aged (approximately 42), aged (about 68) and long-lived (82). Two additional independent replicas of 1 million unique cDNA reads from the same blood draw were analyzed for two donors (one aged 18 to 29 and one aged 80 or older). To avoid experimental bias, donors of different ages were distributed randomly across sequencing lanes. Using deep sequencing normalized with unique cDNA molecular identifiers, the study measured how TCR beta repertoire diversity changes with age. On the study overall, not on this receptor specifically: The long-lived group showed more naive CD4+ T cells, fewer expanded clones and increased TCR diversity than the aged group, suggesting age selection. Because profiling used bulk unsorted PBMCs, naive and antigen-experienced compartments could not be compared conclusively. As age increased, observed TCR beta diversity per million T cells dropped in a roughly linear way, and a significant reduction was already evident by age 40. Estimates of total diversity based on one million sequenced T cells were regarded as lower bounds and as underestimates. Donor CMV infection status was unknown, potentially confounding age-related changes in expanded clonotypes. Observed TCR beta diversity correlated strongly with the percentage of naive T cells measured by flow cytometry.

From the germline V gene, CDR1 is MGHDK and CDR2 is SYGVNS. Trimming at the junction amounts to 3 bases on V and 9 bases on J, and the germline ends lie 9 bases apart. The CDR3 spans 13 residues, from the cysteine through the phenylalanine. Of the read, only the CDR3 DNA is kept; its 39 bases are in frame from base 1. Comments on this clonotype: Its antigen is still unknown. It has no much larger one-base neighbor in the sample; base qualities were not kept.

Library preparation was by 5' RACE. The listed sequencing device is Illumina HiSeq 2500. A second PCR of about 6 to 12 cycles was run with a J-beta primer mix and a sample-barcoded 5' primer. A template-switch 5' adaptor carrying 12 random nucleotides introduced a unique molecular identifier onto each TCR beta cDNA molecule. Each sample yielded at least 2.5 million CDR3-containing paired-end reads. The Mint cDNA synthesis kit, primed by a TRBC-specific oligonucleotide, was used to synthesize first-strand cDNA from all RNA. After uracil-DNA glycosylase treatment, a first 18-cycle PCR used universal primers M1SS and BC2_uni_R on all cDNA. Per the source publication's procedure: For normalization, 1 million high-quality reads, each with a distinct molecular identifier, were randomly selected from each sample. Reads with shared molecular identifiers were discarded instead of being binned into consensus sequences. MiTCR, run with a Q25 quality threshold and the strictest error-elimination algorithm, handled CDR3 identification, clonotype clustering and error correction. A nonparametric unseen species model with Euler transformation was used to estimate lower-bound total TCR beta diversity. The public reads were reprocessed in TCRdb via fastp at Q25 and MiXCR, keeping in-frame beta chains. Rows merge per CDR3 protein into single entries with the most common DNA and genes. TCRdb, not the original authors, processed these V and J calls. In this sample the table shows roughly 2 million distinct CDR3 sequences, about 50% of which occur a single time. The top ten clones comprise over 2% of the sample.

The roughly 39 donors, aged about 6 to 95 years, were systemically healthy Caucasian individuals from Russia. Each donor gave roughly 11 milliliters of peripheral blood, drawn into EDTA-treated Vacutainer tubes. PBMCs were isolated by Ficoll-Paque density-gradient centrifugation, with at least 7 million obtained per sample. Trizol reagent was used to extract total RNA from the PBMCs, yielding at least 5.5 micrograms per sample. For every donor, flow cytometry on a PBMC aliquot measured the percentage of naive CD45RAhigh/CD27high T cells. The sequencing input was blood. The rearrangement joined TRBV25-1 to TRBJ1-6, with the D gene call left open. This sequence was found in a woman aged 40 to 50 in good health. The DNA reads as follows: TGTGCCAGCAGTGACCGCCCCACTTCACCCCTCCACTTT. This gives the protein CASSDRPTSPLHF.